The rows below give T cell receptor beta chains drawn from one sample of a study of blood T cells in healthy people across ages. Each CDR3 protein gets one entry after TCRdb re-called the 5' RACE reads with MiXCR. The data hold about a million distinct CDR3 sequences, with 35% to 45% observed a single time. The specimen was blood. Receptors originate from a man between 18 and 29 years old in good health. Both conserved end residues are part of each CDR3. The D gene is left open where the match is weak. Clone size is not always given. Where it is, it says once, few, many or a class for expanded clones.

d_gene: TRBD2
abundance: -
v_gene: TRBV11-1
j_gene: TRBJ2-3
len: 14
CDR3nt: TGTGCCAGCAGCTTCGAACGGGGGGCAGATACGCAGTATTTT
CDR3aa: CASSFERGADTQYF

d_gene: TRBD1
abundance: few
v_gene: TRBV7-9
j_gene: TRBJ1-4
len: 15
CDR3nt: TGTGCCAGCAGCGGCAACAGGGGACGTTGGGAAAAACTGTTTTTT
CDR3aa: CASSGNRGRWEKLFF

d_gene: TRBD1
abundance: few
v_gene: TRBV10-3
j_gene: TRBJ2-5
len: 15
CDR3nt: TGTGCCATCAGTGACCTCAGGGGGCGCGGAGAGACCCAGTACTTC
CDR3aa: CAISDLRGRGETQYF

d_gene: TRBD2
abundance: -
v_gene: TRBV6-5
j_gene: TRBJ2-5
len: 15
CDR3nt: TGTGCCAGCAGTTCCCTTCCTAGCGGCCAAGAGACCCAGTACTTC
CDR3aa: CASSSLPSGQETQYF

d_gene: TRBD1
abundance: few
v_gene: TRBV4-1
j_gene: TRBJ2-7
len: 16
CDR3nt: TGCGCCAGCAGCCAAGATGGGATGAGGGGGCAGTACGAGCAGTACTTC
CDR3aa: CASSQDGMRGQYEQYF

d_gene: TRBD1
abundance: -
v_gene: TRBV11-2
j_gene: TRBJ2-5
len: 16
CDR3nt: TGTGCCAGCAGCTTACGCGGGACAGGGTTTCGGGAGACCCAGTACTTC
CDR3aa: CASSLRGTGFRETQYF

d_gene: -
abundance: once
v_gene: TRBV6-5
j_gene: TRBJ2-3
len: 16
CDR3nt: TGTGCCAGCAGTTACGACCGGGACCGAAGCACAGATACGCAGTATTTT
CDR3aa: CASSYDRDRSTDTQYF

d_gene: -
abundance: -
v_gene: TRBV6-5
j_gene: TRBJ1-5
len: 15
CDR3nt: TGTGCCAGCAGCAAGGGACCCGTGGGGAATCAGCCCCAGCATTTT
CDR3aa: CASSKGPVGNQPQHF

d_gene: -
abundance: -
v_gene: TRBV12-3/TRBV12-4
j_gene: TRBJ2-1
len: 16
CDR3nt: TGTGCCAGCAGCCCTTTACTAGCCCGCAAGGGCAATGAGCAGTTCTTC
CDR3aa: CASSPLLARKGNEQFF

d_gene: -
abundance: -
v_gene: TRBV6-2/TRBV6-3
j_gene: TRBJ2-5
len: 15
CDR3nt: TGTGCCAGCAGTTACATCCTTCGGGACAACAATGAGCAGTACTTC
CDR3aa: CASSYILRDNNEQYF

d_gene: -
abundance: -
v_gene: TRBV4-2
j_gene: TRBJ1-1
len: 15
CDR3nt: TGTGCCAGCAGCCAAGACCGCAGGGTGGAATTTAAAGCTTTCTTT
CDR3aa: CASSQDRRVEFKAFF

d_gene: -
abundance: -
v_gene: TRBV12-3/TRBV12-4
j_gene: TRBJ2-3
len: 15
CDR3nt: TGTGCCAACAGTCCGCCCTACCGGAGCACAGATACGCAGTATTTT
CDR3aa: CANSPPYRSTDTQYF

d_gene: -
abundance: -
v_gene: TRBV5-1
j_gene: TRBJ2-2
len: 14
CDR3nt: TGCGCCAGCAGCTTGGCCGAGCCCACCGGGGAGCTGTTTTTT
CDR3aa: CASSLAEPTGELFF

d_gene: -
abundance: many
v_gene: TRBV29-1
j_gene: TRBJ2-1
len: 8
CDR3nt: TGCAGCGTTGATGAGCAGTTCTTC
CDR3aa: CSVDEQFF

d_gene: TRBD2
abundance: many
v_gene: TRBV6-5
j_gene: TRBJ2-4
len: 17
CDR3nt: TGTGCCAGCAGTTACTCGACTAGCGGTGTAGCCAAAAACATTCAGTACTTC
CDR3aa: CASSYSTSGVAKNIQYF

d_gene: -
abundance: -
v_gene: TRBV27
j_gene: TRBJ1-6
len: 14
CDR3nt: TGTGCCAGCAGGACCACAGGAAGAAATTCACCCCTCCACTTT
CDR3aa: CASRTTGRNSPLHF

d_gene: TRBD2
abundance: once
v_gene: TRBV25-1
j_gene: TRBJ2-1
len: 13
CDR3nt: TGTGCCAGCCTAGCGGAGGAGTACAATGAGCAGTTCTTC
CDR3aa: CASLAEEYNEQFF

d_gene: TRBD2
abundance: -
v_gene: TRBV4-1
j_gene: TRBJ2-1
len: 17
CDR3nt: TGCGCCAGCAGCCAGACTAGCGGAACAAGCTCCTACAATGAGCAGTTCTTC
CDR3aa: CASSQTSGTSSYNEQFF

d_gene: -
abundance: -
v_gene: TRBV5-1
j_gene: TRBJ1-1
len: 14
CDR3nt: TGCGCCAGCAGCTCCGGACCGGCGAACGCTGAAGCTTTCTTT
CDR3aa: CASSSGPANAEAFF

d_gene: -
abundance: -
v_gene: TRBV2
j_gene: TRBJ2-3
len: 17
CDR3nt: TGTGCCAGCAGCGAAGCGGGTTATGGGGTTAGCACAGATACGCAGTATTTT
CDR3aa: CASSEAGYGVSTDTQYF

d_gene: TRBD1
abundance: few
v_gene: TRBV4-2
j_gene: TRBJ2-2
len: 18
CDR3nt: TGTGCCAGCAGCCGAAGGACAGGGGCGTCGATGAACACCGGGGAGCTGTTTTTT
CDR3aa: CASSRRTGASMNTGELFF

d_gene: -
abundance: -
v_gene: TRBV4-3
j_gene: TRBJ1-1
len: 16
CDR3nt: TGCGCCAGCAGCCAAGAACCCGGGACACCGAACACTGAAGCTTTCTTT
CDR3aa: CASSQEPGTPNTEAFF

d_gene: TRBD1
abundance: few
v_gene: TRBV4-1
j_gene: TRBJ1-1
len: 15
CDR3nt: TGCGCCAGCAGCCGCCGGACAGGGATAGACACTGAAGCTTTCTTT
CDR3aa: CASSRRTGIDTEAFF

d_gene: TRBD1
abundance: -
v_gene: TRBV7-2
j_gene: TRBJ2-1
len: 15
CDR3nt: TGTGCCAGCGACTCAACCGGGACAGCCTACAATGAGCAGTTCTTC
CDR3aa: CASDSTGTAYNEQFF

d_gene: -
abundance: -
v_gene: TRBV5-1
j_gene: TRBJ1-2
len: 14
CDR3nt: TGCGCCAGCAGCTCGGAAGGCGGGGACTATGGCTACACTTTC
CDR3aa: CASSSEGGDYGYTF

d_gene: -
abundance: few
v_gene: TRBV6-2/TRBV6-3
j_gene: TRBJ2-5
len: 16
CDR3nt: TGTGCCAGCACTCGCGCGGGTAGCGGCTTGCAAGAGACCCAGTACTTC
CDR3aa: CASTRAGSGLQETQYF

d_gene: -
abundance: -
v_gene: TRBV19
j_gene: TRBJ1-5
len: 15
CDR3nt: TGTGCCAGTACCTTGGTAGGGGATAGCAATCAGCCCCAGCATTTT
CDR3aa: CASTLVGDSNQPQHF

d_gene: -
abundance: many
v_gene: TRBV29-1
j_gene: TRBJ1-2
len: 12
CDR3nt: TGCAGCATCTCACAGGCTAACTATGGCTACACCTTC
CDR3aa: CSISQANYGYTF

d_gene: TRBD1
abundance: -
v_gene: TRBV6-6
j_gene: TRBJ2-1
len: 16
CDR3nt: TGTGCCAGCAGTTATTTCTCAGGACAGGGGGTACATGAGCAGTTCTTC
CDR3aa: CASSYFSGQGVHEQFF

d_gene: -
abundance: few
v_gene: TRBV15
j_gene: TRBJ1-2
len: 15
CDR3nt: TGTGCCACCAGCAGAGATAAAACAGACCTCTATGGCTACACCTTC
CDR3aa: CATSRDKTDLYGYTF

d_gene: TRBD1
abundance: few
v_gene: TRBV28
j_gene: TRBJ1-6
len: 14
CDR3nt: TGTGCCAGCAGTATGGGACAGGGGAATTCACCCCTCCACTTT
CDR3aa: CASSMGQGNSPLHF

d_gene: TRBD1
abundance: few
v_gene: TRBV10-3
j_gene: TRBJ1-5
len: 14
CDR3nt: TGTGCCACCATGGGGACAGGGGTAAATCAGCCCCAGCATTTT
CDR3aa: CATMGTGVNQPQHF

d_gene: -
abundance: -
v_gene: TRBV2
j_gene: TRBJ1-5
len: 13
CDR3nt: TGTGCCAGCGGGGCAGTTCGCAATCAGCCCCAGCATTTT
CDR3aa: CASGAVRNQPQHF